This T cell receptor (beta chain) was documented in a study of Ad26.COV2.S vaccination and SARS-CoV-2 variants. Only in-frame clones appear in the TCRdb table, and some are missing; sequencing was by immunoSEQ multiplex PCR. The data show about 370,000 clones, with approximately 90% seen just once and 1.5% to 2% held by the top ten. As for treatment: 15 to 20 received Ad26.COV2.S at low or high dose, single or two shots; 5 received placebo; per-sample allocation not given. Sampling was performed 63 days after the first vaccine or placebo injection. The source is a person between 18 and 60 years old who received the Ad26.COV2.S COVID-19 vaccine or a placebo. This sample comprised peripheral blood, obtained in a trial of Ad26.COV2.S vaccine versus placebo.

As DNA, the CDR3 is TGCGCCAGCAGCCACGGGAGGGGAAGCAAAGAGACCCAGTACTTC. This gives the protein CASSHGRGSKETQYF. The chain carries TRBV4-1 and TRBJ2-5; 8 nucleotides match TRBD2. The V segment lost 3 bases and the J segment 3 bases; nucleotides outside the gene matches: 6. The CDR3 runs 15 residues. Germline CDR1 MGHRA, CDR2 YSYEKL.